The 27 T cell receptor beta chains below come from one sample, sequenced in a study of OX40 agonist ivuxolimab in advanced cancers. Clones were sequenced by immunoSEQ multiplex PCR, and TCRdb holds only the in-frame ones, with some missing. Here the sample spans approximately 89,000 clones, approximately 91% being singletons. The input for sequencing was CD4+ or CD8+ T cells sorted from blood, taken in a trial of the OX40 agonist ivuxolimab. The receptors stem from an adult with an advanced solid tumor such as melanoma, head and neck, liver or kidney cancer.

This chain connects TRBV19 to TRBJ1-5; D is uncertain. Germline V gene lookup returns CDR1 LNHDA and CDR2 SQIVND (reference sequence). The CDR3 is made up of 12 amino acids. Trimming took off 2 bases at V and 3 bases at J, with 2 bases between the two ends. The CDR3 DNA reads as TGTGCCAGTAGTATAATCAATCAGCCCCAGCATTTT. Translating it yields CASSIINQPQHF. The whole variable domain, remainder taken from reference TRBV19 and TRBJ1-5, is DGGITQSPKYLFRKEGQNVTLSCEQNLNHDAMYWYRQDPGQGLRLIYYSQIVNDFQKGDIAEGYSVSREKKESFPLTVTSAQKNPTAFYLCASSIINQPQHFGDGTRLSIL.

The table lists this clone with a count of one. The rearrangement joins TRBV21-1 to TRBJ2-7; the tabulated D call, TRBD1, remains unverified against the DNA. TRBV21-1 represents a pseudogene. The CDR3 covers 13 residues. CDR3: CASSIIQGSEQYF. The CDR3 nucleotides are TGTGCCAGCAGCATCATACAGGGCAGCGAGCAGTACTTC.

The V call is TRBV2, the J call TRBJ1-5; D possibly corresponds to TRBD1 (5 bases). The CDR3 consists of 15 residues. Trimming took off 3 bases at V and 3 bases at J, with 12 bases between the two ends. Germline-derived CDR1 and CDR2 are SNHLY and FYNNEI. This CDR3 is CASSEALGVNQPQHF. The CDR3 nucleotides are TGTGCCAGCAGTGAGGCTTTGGGGGTCAATCAGCCCCAGCATTTT.

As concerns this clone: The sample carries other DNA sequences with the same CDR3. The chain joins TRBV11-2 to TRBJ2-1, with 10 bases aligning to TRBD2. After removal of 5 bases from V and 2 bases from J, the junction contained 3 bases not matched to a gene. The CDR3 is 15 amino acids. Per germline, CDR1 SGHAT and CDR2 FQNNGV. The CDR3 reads CASSPLAGAYNEQFF. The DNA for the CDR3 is TGTGCCAGCAGCCCTCTAGCGGGAGCCTACAATGAGCAGTTCTTC.

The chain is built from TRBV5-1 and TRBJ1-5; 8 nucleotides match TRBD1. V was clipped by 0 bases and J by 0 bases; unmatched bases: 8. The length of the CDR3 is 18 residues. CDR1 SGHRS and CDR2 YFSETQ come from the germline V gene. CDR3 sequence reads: CASSLVGQVWYSNQPQHF. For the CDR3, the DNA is TGCGCCAGCAGCTTGGTGGGACAGGTCTGGTATAGCAATCAGCCCCAGCATTTT.

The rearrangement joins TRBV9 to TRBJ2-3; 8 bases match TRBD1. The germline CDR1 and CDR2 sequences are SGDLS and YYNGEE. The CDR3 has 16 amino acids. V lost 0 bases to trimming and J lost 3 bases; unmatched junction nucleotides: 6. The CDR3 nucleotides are TGTGCCAGCAGCGTAGGGGGGGACAGGTTGACAGATACGCAGTATTTT. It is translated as CASSVGGDRLTDTQYF.

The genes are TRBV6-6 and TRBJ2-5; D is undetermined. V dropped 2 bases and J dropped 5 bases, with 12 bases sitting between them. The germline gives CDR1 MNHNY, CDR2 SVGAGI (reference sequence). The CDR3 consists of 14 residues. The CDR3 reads CASSYGPMWETQYF. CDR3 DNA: TGTGCCAGCAGTTACGGCCCGATGTGGGAGACCCAGTACTTC.

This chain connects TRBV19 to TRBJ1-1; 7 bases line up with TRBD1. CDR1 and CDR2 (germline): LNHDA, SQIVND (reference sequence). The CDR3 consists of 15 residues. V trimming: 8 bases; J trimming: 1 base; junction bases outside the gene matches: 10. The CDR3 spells CASRSEGQRNTEAFF. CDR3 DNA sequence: TGTGCCAGTCGCTCGGAGGGACAGAGGAACACTGAAGCTTTCTTT.

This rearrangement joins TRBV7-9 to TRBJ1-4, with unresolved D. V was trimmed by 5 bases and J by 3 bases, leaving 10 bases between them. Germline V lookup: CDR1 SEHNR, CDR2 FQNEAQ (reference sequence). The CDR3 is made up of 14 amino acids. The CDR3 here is CASSPGLANEKLFF. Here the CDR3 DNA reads TGTGCCAGCAGCCCGGGCCTGGCTAATGAAAAACTGTTTTTT.

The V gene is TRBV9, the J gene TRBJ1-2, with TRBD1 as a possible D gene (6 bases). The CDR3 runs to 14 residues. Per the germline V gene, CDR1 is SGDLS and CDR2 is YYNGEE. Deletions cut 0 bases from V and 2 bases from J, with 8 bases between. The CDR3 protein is CASSVATGNYGYTF. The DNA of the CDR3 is TGTGCCAGCAGCGTAGCTACAGGGAACTATGGCTACACCTTC.

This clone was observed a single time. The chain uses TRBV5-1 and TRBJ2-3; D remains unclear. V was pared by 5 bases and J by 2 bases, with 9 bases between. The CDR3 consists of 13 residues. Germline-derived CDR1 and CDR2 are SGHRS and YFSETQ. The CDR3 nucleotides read TGCGCCAGCAGGACCAGAACCACAGATACGCAGTATTTT. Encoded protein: CASRTRTTDTQYF.

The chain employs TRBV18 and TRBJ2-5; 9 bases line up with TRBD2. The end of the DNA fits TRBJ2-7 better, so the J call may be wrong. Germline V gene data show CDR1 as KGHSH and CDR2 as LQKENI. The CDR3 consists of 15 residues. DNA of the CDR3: TGTGCCAGCTCACCAAACGGACTAGCGACCTACGAGCAGTACTTC. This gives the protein CASSPNGLATYEQYF.

The CDR3 region is CAWTRGNNEQFF. The CDR3 DNA reads TGTGCCTGGACACGCGGGAACAATGAGCAGTTCTTC. The gene calls are TRBV30 and TRBJ2-1; possibly TRBD2 for D (6 bases). Germline CDR1 reads GTSNPN; CDR2 reads SVGIG (reference sequence). The length of the CDR3 is 12 residues. V lost 4 bases and J lost 5, with 9 bases in between.

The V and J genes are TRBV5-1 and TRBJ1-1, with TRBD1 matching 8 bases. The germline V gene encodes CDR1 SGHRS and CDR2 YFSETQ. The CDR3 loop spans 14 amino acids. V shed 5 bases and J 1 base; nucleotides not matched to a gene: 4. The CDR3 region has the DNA TGCGCCAGCAGGGGTGACAGGGGGAACACTGAAGCTTTCTTT. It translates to CASRGDRGNTEAFF.

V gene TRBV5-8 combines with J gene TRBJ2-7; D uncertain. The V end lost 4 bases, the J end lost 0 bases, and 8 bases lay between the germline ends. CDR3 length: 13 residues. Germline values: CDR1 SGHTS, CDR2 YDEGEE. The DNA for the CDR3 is TGTGCCAGCAGCGCGTGGGACTCCTACGAGCAGTACTTC. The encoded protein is CASSAWDSYEQYF.

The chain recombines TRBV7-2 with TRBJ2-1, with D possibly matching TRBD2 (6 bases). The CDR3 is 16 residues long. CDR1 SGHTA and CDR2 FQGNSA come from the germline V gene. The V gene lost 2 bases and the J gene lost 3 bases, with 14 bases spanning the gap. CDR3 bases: TGTGCCAGCAGCTTACCGCCCGGGGGACTCTACAATGAGCAGTTCTTC. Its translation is CASSLPPGGLYNEQFF.

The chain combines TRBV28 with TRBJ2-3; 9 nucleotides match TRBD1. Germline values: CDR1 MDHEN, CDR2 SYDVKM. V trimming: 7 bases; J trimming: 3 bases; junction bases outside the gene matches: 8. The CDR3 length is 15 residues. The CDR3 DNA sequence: TGTGCCAGCACCACGGGACAGGGCTTTACAGATACGCAGTATTTT. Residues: CASTTGQGFTDTQYF. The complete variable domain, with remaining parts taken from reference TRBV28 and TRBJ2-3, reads DVKVTQSSRYLVKRTGEKVFLECVQDMDHENMFWYRQDPGLGLRLIYFSYDVKMKEKGDIPEGYSVSREKKERFSLILESASTNQTSMYLCASTTGQGFTDTQYFGPGTRLTVL.

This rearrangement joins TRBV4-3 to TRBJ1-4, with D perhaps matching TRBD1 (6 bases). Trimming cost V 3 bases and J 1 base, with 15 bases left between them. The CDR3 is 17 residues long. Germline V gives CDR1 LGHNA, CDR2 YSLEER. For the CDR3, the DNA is TGCGCCAGCAGCCAGATGTCCGACAGGAAAACTAATGAAAAACTGTTTTTT. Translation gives CASSQMSDRKTNEKLFF.

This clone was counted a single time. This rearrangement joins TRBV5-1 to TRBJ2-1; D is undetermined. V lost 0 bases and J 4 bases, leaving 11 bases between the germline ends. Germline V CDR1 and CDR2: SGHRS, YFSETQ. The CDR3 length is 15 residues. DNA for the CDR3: TGCGCCAGCAGCTTGGAGGTACCTTCATACAATGAGCAGTTCTTC. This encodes CASSLEVPSYNEQFF.

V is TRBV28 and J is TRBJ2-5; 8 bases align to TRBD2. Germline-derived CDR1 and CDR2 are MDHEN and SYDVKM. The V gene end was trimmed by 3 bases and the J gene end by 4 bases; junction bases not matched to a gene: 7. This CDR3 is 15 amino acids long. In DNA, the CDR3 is TGTGCCAGCAGTTTGCGCGGGGGGCGGGTAGAGACCCAGTACTTC. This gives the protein CASSLRGGRVETQYF.

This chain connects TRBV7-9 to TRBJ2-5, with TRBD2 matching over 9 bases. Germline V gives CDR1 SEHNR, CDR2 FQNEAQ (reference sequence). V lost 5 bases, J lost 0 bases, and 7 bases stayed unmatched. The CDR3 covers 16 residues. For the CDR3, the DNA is TGTGCCAGCAGCCTCCGACTAGCGGAGCACCAAGAGACCCAGTACTTC. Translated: CASSLRLAEHQETQYF.

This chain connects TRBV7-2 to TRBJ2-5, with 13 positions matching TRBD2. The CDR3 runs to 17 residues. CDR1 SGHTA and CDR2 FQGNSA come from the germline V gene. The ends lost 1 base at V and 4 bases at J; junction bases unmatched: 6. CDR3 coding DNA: TGTGCCAGCAGCTTAGAACTAGCGGGAGGGGACGGAGAGACCCAGTACTTC. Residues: CASSLELAGGDGETQYF.

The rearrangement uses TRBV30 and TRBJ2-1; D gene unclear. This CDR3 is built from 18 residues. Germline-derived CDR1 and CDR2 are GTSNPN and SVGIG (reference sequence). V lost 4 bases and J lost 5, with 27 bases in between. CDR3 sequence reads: CAWIPAGFWASSNNEQFF. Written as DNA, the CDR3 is TGTGCCTGGATTCCCGCAGGTTTTTGGGCCTCTTCGAACAATGAGCAGTTCTTC.

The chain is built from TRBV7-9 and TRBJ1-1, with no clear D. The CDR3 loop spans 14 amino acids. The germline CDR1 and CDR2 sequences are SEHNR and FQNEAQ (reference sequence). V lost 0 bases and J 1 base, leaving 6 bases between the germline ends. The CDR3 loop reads CASSLAIKNTEAFF. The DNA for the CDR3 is TGTGCCAGCAGCTTAGCGATAAAGAACACTGAAGCTTTCTTT.

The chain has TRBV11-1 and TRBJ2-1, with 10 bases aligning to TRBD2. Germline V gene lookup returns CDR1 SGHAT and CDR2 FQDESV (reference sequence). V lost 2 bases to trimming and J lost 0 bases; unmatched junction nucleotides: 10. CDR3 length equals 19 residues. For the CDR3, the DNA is TGTGCCAGCAGCTTACTAAGCGGGGGGGCCTCAGGCTCCTACAATGAGCAGTTCTTC. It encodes CASSLLSGGASGSYNEQFF.

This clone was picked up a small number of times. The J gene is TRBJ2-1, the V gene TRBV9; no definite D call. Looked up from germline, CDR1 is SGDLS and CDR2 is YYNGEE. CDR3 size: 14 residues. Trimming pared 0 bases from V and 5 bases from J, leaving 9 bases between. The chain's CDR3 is CASSVALTDNEQFF. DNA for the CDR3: TGTGCCAGCAGCGTAGCTTTGACGGACAATGAGCAGTTCTTC.

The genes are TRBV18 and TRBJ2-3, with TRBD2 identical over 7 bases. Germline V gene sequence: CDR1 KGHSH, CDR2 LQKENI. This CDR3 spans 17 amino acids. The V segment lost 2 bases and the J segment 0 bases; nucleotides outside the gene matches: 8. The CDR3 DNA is TGTGCCAGCTCACCAATTGGGAGGGGAGTGAGCACAGATACGCAGTATTTT. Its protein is CASSPIGRGVSTDTQYF.